This TCR beta chain came from a study of cytomegalovirus exposure and HLA in healthy donors. About the research overall: Unique TCRs from HLA-typed donors, 65 million to 85 million of them, were held in an early data release. Overall study findings and caveats: Rare sequences made up most TCRs, while some public TCRs were found in many donors. A later analysis revealed that TCR association rates differed between HLA loci, peaking at DRB1 and bottoming out at HLA-C.

Worth noting for this clone: No antigen is known for it.

It was with 60 Vbeta and 13 Jbeta primers that the PCR ran. The table came from immunoSEQ multiplex PCR; TCRdb's copy has only in-frame clones and leaves some out. The data hold about 160,000 clones, with about three quarters observed a single time. Germline values: CDR1 LNHDA, CDR2 SQIVND (reference sequence). The CDR3 loop spans 18 amino acids. The trim removed 0 bases at V and 1 base at J, leaving 7 bases unmatched. Sequencing was carried out using PBMCs. The gene calls are TRBV19 and TRBJ2-1, with 9 bases identical to TRBD2. The receptor was isolated from a woman aged 45-60 years in good health and CMV-seropositive. CDR3 region: CASSIDFAGGFSYNEQFF. CDR3 in DNA: TGTGCCAGTAGTATAGATTTCGCGGGAGGGTTTTCCTACAATGAGCAGTTCTTC.